This T cell receptor beta chain appears in the sequencing data of a study of cytomegalovirus exposure and HLA in healthy donors. V was clipped by 4 bases and J by 0 bases; unmatched bases: 8. In germline, CDR1 is SGDLS, CDR2 YYNGEE. The CDR3 is 16 amino acids. Profiled with immunoSEQ multiplex PCR; TCRdb holds only in-frame clones, not every one. This sample has under 250,000 clones, with about nine tenths found just once. The rearrangement uses TRBV9 and TRBJ2-7, with 9 bases matching TRBD2. The source of this sequence is a woman under 30 in good health and CMV-seropositive. Specimen: PBMCs. CDR3 DNA: TGTGCCAGCAGCCCGGGACCTAGCGGGGTCTCCTACGAGCAGTACTTC. Translating it yields CASSPGPSGVSYEQYF.